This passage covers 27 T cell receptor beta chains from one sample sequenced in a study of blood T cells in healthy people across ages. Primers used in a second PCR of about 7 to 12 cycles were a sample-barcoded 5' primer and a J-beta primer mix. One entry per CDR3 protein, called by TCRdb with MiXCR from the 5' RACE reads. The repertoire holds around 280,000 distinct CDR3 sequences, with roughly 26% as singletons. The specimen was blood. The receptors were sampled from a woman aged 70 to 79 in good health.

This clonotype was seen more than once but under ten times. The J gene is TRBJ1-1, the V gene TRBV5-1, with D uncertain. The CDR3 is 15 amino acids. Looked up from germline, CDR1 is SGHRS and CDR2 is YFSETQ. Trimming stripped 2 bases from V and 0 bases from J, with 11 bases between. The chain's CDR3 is CASSFSWGVNTEAFF. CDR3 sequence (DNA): TGCGCCAGCAGCTTTAGTTGGGGTGTGAACACTGAAGCTTTCTTT.

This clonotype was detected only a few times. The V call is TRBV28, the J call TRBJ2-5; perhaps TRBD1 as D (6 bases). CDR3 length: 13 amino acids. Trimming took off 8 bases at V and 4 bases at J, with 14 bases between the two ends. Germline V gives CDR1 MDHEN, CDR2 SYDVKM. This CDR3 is CASSQGKGETQYF. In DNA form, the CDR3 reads TGTGCCAGCTCACAGGGAAAGGGAGAGACCCAGTACTTC.

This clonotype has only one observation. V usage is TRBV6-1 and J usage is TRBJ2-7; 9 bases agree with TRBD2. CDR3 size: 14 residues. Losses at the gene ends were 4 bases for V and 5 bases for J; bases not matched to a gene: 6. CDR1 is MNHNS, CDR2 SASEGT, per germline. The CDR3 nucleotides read TGTGCCAGCAGTGTTAGCGGGAGTACCCACGAGCAGTACTTC. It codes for CASSVSGSTHEQYF.

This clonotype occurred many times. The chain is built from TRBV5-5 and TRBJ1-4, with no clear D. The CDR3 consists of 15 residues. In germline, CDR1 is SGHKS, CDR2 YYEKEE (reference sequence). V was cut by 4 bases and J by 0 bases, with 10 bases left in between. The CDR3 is CASSTGRTTNEKLFF. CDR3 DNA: TGTGCCAGCAGCACCGGACGGACAACTAATGAAAAACTGTTTTTT.

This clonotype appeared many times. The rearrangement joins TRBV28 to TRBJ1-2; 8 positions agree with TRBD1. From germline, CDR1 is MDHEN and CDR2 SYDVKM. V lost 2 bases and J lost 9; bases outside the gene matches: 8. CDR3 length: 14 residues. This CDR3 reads CASSLVQGDISYTF. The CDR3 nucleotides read TGTGCCAGCAGTTTAGTACAGGGGGATATCAGCTACACCTTC.

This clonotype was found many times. CDR3 sequence reads: CASSILAGGADTQYF. In DNA form, the CDR3 reads TGTGCCAGCAGTATCCTAGCGGGAGGCGCAGATACGCAGTATTTT. The chain has TRBV28 and TRBJ2-3; 11 bases align to TRBD2. The trim removed 5 bases at V and 4 bases at J, leaving 5 bases unmatched. Germline-derived CDR1 and CDR2 are MDHEN and SYDVKM. This CDR3 spans 15 amino acids.

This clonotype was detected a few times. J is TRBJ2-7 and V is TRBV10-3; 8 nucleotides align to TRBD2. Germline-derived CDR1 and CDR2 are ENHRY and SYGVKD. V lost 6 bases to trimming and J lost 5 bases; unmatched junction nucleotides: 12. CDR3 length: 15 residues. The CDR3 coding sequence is TGTGCCATCAGGGAAAAAGCGGGAGTGTCGGACGAGCAGTACTTC. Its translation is CAIREKAGVSDEQYF.

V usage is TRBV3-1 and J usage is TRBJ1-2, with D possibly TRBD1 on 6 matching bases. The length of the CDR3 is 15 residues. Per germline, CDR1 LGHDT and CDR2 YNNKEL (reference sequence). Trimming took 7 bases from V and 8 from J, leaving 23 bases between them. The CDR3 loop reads CASIPLLVQGHGYTF. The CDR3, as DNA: TGTGCCAGCATCCCTCTCTTGGTGCAGGGGCACGGCTACACCTTC.

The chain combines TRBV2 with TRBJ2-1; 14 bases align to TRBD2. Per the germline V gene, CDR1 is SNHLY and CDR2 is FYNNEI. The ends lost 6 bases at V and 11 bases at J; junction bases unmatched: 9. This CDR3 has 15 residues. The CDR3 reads CASRSGLAGGSQQFF. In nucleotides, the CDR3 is TGTGCCAGCAGATCTGGACTAGCGGGAGGATCTCAGCAGTTCTTC.

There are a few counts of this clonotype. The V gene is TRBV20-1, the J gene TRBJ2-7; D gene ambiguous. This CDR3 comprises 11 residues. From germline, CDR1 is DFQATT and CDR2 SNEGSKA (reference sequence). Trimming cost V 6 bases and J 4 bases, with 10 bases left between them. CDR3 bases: TGCAGTGCCTCGATAACTTACGAGCAGTACTTC. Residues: CSASITYEQYF.

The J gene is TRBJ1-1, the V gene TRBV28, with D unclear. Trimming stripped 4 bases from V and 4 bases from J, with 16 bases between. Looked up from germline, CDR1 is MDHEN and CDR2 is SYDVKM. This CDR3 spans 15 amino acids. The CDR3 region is CASSSPPRVVTEAFF. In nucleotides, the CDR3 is TGTGCCAGCAGTTCCCCGCCTCGGGTGGTCACTGAAGCTTTCTTT.

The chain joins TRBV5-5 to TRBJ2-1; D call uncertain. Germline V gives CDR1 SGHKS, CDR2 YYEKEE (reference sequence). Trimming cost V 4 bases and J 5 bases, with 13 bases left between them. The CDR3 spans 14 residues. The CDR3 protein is CASSHTDLNNEQFF. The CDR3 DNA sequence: TGTGCCAGCAGCCATACGGATTTGAACAATGAGCAGTTCTTC.

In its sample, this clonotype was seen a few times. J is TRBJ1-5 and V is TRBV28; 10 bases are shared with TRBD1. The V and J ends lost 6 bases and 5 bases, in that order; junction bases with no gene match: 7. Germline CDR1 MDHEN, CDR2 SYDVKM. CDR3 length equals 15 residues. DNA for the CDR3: TGTGCCAGCAGCACGACAGGGGGCGTTTATCAGCCCCAGCATTTT. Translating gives CASSTTGGVYQPQHF.

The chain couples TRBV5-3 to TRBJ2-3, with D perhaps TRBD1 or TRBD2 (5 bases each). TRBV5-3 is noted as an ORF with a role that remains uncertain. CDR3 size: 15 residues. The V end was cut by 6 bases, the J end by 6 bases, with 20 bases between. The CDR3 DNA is TGTGCCAGAACCTCCGGGACCCCAGCTCCGGATACGCAGTATTTT. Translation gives CARTSGTPAPDTQYF.

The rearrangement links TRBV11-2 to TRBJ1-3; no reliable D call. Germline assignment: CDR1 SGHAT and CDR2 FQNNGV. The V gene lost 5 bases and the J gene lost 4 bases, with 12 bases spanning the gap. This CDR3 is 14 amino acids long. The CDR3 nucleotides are TGTGCCAGCAGCCCAACTCGCAGGGGAAACACCATATATTTT. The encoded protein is CASSPTRRGNTIYF.

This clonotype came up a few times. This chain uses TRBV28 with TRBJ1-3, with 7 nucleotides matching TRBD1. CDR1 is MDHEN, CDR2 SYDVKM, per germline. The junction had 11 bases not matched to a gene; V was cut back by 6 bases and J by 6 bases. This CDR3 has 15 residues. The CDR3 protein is CASRSFEGAENTIYF. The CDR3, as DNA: TGTGCCAGCAGAAGTTTCGAGGGGGCGGAAAACACCATATATTTT.

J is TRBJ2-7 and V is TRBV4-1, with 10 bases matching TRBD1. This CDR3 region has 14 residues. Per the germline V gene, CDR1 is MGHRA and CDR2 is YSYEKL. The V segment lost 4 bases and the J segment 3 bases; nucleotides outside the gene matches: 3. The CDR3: CASSRDRGRYEQYF. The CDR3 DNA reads TGCGCCAGCAGCCGTGACAGGGGGCGCTACGAGCAGTACTTC.

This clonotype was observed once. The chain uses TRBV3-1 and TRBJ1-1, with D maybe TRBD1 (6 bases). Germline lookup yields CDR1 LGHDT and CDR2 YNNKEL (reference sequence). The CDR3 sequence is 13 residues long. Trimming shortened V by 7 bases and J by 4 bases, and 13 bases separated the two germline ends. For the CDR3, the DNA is TGTGCCAGCACCCTGAGGGGGATCACTGAAGCTTTCTTT. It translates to CASTLRGITEAFF.

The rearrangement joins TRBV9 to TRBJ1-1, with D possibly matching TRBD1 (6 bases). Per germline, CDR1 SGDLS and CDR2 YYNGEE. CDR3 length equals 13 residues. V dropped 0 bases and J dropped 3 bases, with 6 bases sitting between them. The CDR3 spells CASSVAGDTEAFF. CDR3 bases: TGTGCCAGCAGCGTAGCAGGGGACACTGAAGCTTTCTTT. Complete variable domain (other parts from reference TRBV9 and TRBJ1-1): DSGVTQTPKHLITATGQRVTLRCSPRSGDLSVYWYQQSLDQGLQFLIQYYNGEERAKGNILERFSAQQFPDLHSELNLSSLELGDSALYFCASSVAGDTEAFFGQGTRLTVV.

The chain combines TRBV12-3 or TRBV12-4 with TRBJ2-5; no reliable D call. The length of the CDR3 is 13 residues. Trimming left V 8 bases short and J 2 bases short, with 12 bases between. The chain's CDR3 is CASLRSDQETQYF. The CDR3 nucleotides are TGTGCCAGCCTAAGATCGGATCAAGAGACCCAGTACTTC.

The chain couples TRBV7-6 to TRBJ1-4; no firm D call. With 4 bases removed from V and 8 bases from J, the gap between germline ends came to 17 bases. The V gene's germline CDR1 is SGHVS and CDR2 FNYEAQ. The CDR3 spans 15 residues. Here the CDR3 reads CASSSRTRGEEKLFF. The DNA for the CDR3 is TGTGCCAGCAGCTCGCGAACCCGGGGAGAAGAAAAACTGTTTTTT.

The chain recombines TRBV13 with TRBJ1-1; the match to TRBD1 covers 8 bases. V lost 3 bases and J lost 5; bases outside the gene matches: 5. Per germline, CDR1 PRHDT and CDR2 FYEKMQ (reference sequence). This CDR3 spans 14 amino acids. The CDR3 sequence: CASSFRQGYTEAFF. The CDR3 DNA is TGTGCCAGCAGCTTCCGACAGGGGTATACTGAAGCTTTCTTT.

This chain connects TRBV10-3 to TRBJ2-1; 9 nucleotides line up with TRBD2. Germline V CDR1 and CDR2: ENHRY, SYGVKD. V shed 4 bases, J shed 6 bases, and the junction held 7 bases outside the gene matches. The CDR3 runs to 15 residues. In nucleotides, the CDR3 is TGTGCCATCAGTGCTGGGGCGGGAGGGCCCAATGAGCAGTTCTTC. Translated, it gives CAISAGAGGPNEQFF.

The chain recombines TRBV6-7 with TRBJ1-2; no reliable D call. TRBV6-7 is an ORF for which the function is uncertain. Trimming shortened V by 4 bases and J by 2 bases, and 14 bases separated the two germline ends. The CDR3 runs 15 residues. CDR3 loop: CASSSTPTVNYGYTF. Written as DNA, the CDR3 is TGTGCCAGCAGTTCTACTCCCACGGTAAACTATGGCTACACCTTC.

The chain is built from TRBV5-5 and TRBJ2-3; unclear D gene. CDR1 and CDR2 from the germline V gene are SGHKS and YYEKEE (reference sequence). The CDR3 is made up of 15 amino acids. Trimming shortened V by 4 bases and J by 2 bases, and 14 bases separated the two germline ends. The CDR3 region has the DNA TGTGCCAGCAGCGTTGTCCGGGCCGCCACAGATACGCAGTATTTT. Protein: CASSVVRAATDTQYF.

CDR3 residues: CASRNSLQETQYF. The CDR3 nucleotides read TGTGCCAGCAGGAACTCGCTTCAAGAGACCCAGTACTTC. The genes are TRBV6-5 and TRBJ2-5; D gene uncertain. Per the germline V gene, CDR1 is MNHEY and CDR2 is SVGAGI. This CDR3 has 13 residues. Deletions cut 6 bases from V and 2 bases from J, with 10 bases between.

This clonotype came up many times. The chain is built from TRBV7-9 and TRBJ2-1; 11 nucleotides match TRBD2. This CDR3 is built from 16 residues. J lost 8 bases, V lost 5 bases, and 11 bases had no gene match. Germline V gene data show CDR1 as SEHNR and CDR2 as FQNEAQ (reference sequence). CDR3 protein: CASSQLAGAPGDEQFF. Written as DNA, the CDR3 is TGTGCCAGCAGCCAACTAGCGGGAGCGCCAGGGGATGAGCAGTTCTTC.